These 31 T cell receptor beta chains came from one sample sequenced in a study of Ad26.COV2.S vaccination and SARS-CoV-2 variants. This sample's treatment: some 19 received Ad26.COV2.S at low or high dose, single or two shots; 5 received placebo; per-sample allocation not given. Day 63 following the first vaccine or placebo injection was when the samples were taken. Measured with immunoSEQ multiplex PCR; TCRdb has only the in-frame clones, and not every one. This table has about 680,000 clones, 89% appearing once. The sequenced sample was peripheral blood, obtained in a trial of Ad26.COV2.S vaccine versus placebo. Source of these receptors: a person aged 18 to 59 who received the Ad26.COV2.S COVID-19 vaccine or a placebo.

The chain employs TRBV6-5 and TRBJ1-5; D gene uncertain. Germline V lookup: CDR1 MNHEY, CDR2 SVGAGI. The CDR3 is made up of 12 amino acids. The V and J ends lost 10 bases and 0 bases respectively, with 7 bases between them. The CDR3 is CAIASSNQPQHF. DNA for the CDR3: TGTGCCATCGCGAGTAGCAATCAGCCCCAGCATTTT.

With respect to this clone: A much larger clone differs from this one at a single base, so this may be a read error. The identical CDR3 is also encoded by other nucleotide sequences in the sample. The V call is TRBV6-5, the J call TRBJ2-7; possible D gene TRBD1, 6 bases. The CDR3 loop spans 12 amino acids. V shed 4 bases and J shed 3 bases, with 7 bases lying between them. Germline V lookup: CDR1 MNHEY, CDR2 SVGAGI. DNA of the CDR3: TGTGCCAGCAGTTTAGGGGGCTACGAGCAGTACTTC. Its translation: CASSLGGYEQYF.

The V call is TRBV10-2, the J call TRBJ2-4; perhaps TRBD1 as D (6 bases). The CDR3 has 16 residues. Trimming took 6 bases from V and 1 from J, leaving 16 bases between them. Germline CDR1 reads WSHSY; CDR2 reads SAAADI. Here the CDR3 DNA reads TGCGCCAGCAGCGGGGCAGGGGCGCTGGCCAAAAACATTCAGTACTTC. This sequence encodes CASSGAGALAKNIQYF.

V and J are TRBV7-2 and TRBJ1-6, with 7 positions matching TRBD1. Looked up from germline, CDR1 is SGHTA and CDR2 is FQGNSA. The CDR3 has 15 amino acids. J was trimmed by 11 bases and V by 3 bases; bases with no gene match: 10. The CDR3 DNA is TGTGCCAGCAGCTTGTCCTCCGGGGACAGCACACCCCTCCACTTT. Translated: CASSLSSGDSTPLHF.

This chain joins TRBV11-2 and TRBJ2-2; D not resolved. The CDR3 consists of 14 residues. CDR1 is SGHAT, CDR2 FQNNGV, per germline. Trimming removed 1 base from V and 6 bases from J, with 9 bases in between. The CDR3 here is CASSLGSRAGELFF. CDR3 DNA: TGTGCCAGCAGCTTAGGCTCCCGGGCCGGGGAGCTGTTTTTT.

CDR3 nucleotides: TGCGCCAGCAGCTTCCCTGATGGCGAGCAGTACTTC. Protein: CASSFPDGEQYF. The genes are TRBV5-1 and TRBJ2-7, with D unclear. Per germline, CDR1 SGHRS and CDR2 YFSETQ. This CDR3 region has 12 residues. The V end lost 2 bases, the J end lost 6 bases, and 9 bases lay between the germline ends.

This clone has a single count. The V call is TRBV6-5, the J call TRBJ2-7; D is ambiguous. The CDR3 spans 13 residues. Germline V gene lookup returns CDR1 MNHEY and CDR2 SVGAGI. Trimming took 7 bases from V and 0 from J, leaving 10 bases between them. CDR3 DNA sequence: TGTGCCAGCATTTCCGGCACCTCCTACGAGCAGTACTTC. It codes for CASISGTSYEQYF.

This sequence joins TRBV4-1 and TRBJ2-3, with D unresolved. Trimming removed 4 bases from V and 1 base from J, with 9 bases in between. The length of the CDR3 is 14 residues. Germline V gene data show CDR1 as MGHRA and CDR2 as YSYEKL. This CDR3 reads CASSRLGGTDTQYF. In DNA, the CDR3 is TGCGCCAGCAGCCGTCTGGGTGGCACAGATACGCAGTATTTT.

CDR3 sequence: CASSLGGYRYGYTF. The CDR3 nucleotides are TGTGCCAGCAGCTTAGGAGGATATCGCTATGGCTACACCTTC. V usage is TRBV13 and J usage is TRBJ1-2; D gene uncertain. The CDR3 spans 14 residues. Germline V gene data show CDR1 as PRHDT and CDR2 as FYEKMQ (reference sequence). With 0 bases removed from V and 4 bases from J, the gap between germline ends came to 9 bases.

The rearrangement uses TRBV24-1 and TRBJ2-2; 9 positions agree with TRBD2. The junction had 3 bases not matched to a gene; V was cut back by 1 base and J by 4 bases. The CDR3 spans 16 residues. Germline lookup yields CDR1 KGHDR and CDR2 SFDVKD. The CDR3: CATSDFSGRGTGELFF. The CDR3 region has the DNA TGTGCCACCAGTGATTTTAGCGGGAGAGGCACCGGGGAGCTGTTTTTT.

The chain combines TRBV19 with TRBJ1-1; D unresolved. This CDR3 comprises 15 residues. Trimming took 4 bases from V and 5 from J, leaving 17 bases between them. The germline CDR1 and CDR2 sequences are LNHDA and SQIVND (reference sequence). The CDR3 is CASSRERIGWTEAFF. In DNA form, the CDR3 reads TGTGCCAGTAGTAGGGAGAGGATAGGGTGGACTGAAGCTTTCTTT.

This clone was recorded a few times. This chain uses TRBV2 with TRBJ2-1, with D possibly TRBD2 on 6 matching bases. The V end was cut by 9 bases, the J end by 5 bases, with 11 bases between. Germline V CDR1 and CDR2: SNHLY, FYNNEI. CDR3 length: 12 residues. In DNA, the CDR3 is TGTGCCAGGGGGGAGGCGGACAATGAGCAGTTCTTC. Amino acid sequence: CARGEADNEQFF.

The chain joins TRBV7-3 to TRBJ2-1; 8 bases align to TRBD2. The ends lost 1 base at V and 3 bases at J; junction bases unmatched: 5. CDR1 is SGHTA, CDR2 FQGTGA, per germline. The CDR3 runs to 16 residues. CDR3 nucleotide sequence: TGTGCCAGCAGCTTAATGGGTAGCGGGATCTACAATGAGCAGTTCTTC. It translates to CASSLMGSGIYNEQFF.

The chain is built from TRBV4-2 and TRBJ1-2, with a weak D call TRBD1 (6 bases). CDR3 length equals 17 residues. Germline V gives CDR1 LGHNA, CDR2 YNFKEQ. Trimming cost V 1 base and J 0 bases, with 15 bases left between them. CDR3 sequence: CASSQGGGLEANYGYTF. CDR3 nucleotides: TGTGCCAGCAGCCAAGGTGGGGGGCTGGAAGCTAACTATGGCTACACCTTC.

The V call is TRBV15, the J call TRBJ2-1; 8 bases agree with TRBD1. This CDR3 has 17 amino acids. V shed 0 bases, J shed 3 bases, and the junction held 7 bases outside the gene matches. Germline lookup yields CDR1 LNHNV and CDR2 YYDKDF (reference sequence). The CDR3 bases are TGTGCCACCAGCAGAGATCCGGCTGGACAGGGCTACAATGAGCAGTTCTTC. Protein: CATSRDPAGQGYNEQFF.

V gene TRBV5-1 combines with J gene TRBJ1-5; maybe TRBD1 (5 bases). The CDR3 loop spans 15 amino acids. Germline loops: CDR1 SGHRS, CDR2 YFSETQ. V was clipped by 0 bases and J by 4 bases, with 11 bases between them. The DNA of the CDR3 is TGCGCCAGCAGCTTGGCCGGGGCGGGAAATCAGCCCCAGCATTTT. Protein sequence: CASSLAGAGNQPQHF. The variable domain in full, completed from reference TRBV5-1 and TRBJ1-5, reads KAGVTQTPRYLIKTRGQQVTLSCSPISGHRSVSWYQQTPGQGLQFLFEYFSETQRNKGNFPGRFSGRQFSNSRSEMNVSTLELGDSALYLCASSLAGAGNQPQHFGDGTRLSIL.

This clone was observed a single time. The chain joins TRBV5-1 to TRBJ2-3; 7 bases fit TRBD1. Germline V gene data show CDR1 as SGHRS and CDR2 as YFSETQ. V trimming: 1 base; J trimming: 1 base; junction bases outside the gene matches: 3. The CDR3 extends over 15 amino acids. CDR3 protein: CASSLIQGGTDTQYF. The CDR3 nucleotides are TGCGCCAGCAGCTTGATTCAGGGGGGCACAGATACGCAGTATTTT.

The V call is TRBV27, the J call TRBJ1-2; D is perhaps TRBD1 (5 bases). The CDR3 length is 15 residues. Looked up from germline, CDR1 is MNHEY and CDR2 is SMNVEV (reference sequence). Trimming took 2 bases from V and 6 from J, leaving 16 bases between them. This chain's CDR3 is CASSLRQGGGDGYTF. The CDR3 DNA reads TGTGCCAGCAGTTTACGCCAGGGCGGGGGTGATGGCTACACCTTC.

CDR3: CATSREAGQLYGYTF. In DNA, the CDR3 is TGTGCCACCAGCAGAGAAGCAGGACAACTATATGGCTACACCTTC. The chain joins TRBV15 to TRBJ1-2; the D gene is possibly TRBD1 (5 bases). The germline V gene encodes CDR1 LNHNV and CDR2 YYDKDF (reference sequence). The CDR3 runs 15 residues. V lost 0 bases and J 5 bases, leaving 13 bases between the germline ends.

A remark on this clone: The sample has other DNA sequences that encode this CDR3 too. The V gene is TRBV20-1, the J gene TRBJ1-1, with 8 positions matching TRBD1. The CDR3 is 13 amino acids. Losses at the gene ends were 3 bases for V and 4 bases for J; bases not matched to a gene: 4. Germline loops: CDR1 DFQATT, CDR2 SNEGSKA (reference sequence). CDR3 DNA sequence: TGCAGTGCTAGTCGGCAGGGGGCCACTGAAGCTTTCTTT. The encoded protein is CSASRQGATEAFF.

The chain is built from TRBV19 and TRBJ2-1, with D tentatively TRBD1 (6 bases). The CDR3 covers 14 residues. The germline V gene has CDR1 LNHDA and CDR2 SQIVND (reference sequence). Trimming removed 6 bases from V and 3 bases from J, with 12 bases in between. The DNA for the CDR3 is TGTGCCAGTAGGAGCGGACAGAACTACAATGAGCAGTTCTTC. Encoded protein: CASRSGQNYNEQFF.

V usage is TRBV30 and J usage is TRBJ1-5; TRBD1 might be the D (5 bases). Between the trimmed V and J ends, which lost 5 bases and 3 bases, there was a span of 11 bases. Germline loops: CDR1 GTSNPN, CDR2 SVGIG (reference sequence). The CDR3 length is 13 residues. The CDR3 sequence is CAWSQESNQPQHF. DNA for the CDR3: TGTGCCTGGTCACAGGAGTCCAATCAGCCCCAGCATTTT.

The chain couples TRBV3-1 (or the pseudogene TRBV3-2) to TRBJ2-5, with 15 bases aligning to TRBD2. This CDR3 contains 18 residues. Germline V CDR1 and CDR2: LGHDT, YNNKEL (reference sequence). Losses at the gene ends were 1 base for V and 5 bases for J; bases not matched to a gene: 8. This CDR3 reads CASSQGTSGRAVGETQYF. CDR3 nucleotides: TGTGCCAGCAGCCAAGGGACTAGCGGGAGGGCCGTAGGGGAGACCCAGTACTTC.

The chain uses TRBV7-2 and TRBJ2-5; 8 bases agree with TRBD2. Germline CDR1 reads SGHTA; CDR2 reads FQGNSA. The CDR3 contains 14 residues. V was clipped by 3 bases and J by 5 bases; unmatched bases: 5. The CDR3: CASSFSGGAETQYF. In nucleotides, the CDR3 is TGTGCCAGCAGCTTCAGCGGGGGCGCGGAGACCCAGTACTTC. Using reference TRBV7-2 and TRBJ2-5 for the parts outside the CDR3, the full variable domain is GAGVSQSPSNKVTEKGKDVELRCDPISGHTALYWYRQSLGQGLEFLIYFQGNSAPDKSGLPSDRFSAERTGGSVSTLTIQRTQQEDSAVYLCASSFSGGAETQYFGPGTRLLVL.

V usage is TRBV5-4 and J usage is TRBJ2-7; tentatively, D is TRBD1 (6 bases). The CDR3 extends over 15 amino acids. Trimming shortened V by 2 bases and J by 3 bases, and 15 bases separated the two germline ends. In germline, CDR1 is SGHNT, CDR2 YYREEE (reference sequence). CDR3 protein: CASSFLRDMFYEQYF. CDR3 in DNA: TGTGCCAGCAGCTTCCTCCGGGACATGTTCTACGAGCAGTACTTC.

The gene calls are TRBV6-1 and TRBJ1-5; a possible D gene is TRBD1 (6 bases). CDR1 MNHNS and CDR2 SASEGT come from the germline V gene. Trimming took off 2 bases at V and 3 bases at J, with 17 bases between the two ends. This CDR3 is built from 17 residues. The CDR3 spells CASSETWGAVTNQPQHF. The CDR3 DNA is TGTGCCAGCAGTGAAACATGGGGGGCGGTCACCAATCAGCCCCAGCATTTT.

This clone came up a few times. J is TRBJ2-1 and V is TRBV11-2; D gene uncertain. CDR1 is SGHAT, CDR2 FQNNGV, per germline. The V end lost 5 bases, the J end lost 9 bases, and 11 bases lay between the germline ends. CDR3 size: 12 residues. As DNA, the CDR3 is TGTGCCAGCAGCCTTAATAGAGGTGAGCAGTTCTTC. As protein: CASSLNRGEQFF. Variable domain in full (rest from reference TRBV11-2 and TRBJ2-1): EAGVAQSPRYKIIEKRQSVAFWCNPISGHATLYWYQQILGQGPKLLIQFQNNGVVDDSQLPKDRFSAERLKGVDSTLKIQPAKLEDSAVYLCASSLNRGEQFFGPGTRLTVL.

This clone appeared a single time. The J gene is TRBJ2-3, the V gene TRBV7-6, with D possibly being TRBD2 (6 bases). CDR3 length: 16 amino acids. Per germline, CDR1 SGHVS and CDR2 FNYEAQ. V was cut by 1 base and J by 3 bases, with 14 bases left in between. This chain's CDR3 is CASSLGAGRQTDTQYF. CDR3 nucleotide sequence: TGTGCCAGCAGCTTAGGGGCGGGGCGCCAGACAGATACGCAGTATTTT.

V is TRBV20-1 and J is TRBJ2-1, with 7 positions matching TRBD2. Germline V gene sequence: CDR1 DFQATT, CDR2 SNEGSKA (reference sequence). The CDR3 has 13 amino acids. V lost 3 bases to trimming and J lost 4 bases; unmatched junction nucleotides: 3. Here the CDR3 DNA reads TGCAGTGCTAGTAGCGGGCTTTACAATGAGCAGTTCTTC. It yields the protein CSASSGLYNEQFF.

CDR3 amino acids: CAWSWGLGYEQYF. The CDR3, as DNA: TGTGCCTGGAGTTGGGGGTTGGGGTACGAGCAGTACTTC. The chain employs TRBV30 and TRBJ2-7; D could derive from TRBD1 or TRBD2 (5 bases each). V lost 2 bases and J lost 4, with 12 bases in between. The V gene's germline CDR1 is GTSNPN and CDR2 SVGIG (reference sequence). This CDR3 contains 13 residues.

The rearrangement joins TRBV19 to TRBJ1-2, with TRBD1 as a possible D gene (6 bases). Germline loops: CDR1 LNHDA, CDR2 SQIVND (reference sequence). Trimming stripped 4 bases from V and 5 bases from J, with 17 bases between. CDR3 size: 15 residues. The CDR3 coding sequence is TGTGCCAGTAGTAAGACCTACAGGGAAAATTATGGCTACACCTTC. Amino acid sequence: CASSKTYRENYGYTF.